The source of this T cell receptor beta chain is a study of T cells after yellow fever vaccination. Study-wide findings and caveats: Weaker in magnitude, the secondary response showed a faster peak on day 5 versus 15.

A note on this clonotype: Its specificity is not known.

The V gene lost 0 bases and the J gene lost 5 bases, with 11 bases spanning the gap. Germline V gene lookup returns CDR1 SGHDT and CDR2 YYEEEE. The CDR3 sequence is 14 residues long. Production of TCR cDNA was by 5'RACE template switching, which also added a universal primer site and UMIs. TCRdb re-derived calls from the 5' RACE reads in MiXCR, one entry per CDR3 protein. This table holds about 340,000 distinct CDR3 sequences, around 4.1% found once. Sequencing used PBMCs, obtained 5 days after the yellow fever booster vaccination. V usage is TRBV5-6 and J usage is TRBJ1-2; D call uncertain. This clonotype was obtained from a man aged 18 to 29 who received the YFV17D yellow fever vaccine. CDR3 residues: CASSLEDGRYGYTF. CDR3 nucleotide sequence: TGTGCCAGCAGCTTGGAGGACGGAAGATATGGCTACACCTTC.